Included here is one T cell receptor (beta chain) sequence, with context. The data derive from a study of blood T cell repertoires in COVID-19. Those who participated ranged in age from roughly 18 to 90 years and resided in about two dozen US areas. Participants were placed into cohorts based on the clinical history they reported. Each recovered donor of Cohort 3 presented with two negative PCRs, clearance, or symptom resolution. Per the study methods: Amplification of reference gene primers was used by the study to estimate nucleated cell counts. Sequencing was performed with immunoSEQ multiplex PCR; in TCRdb, only in-frame clones are kept and a portion is missing. Clone size and the V and J calls come from that table; the DNA yielded D and trimming. Here the sample spans 150,000 to 200,000 clones, over 75% being singletons. CDR1 and CDR2 (germline): SEHNR, FQNEAQ (reference sequence). The V gene end was trimmed by 6 bases and the J gene end by 2 bases; junction bases not matched to a gene: 3. The CDR3 spans 14 residues.

Sequenced input: PBMCs or T cells enriched from blood (not recorded which). The chain carries TRBV7-9 and TRBJ1-2; 10 bases agree with TRBD1. This receptor was taken from a woman aged 18-30 years who had recovered from COVID-19. CDR3: CASRTGQGNYGYTF. For the CDR3, the DNA is TGTGCCAGCAGAACGGGACAGGGGAACTATGGCTACACCTTC.